This TCR beta chain came from a study of T cell responses to AZD1222 COVID-19 vaccine. Only in-frame clones appear in the TCRdb table, and some are missing; sequencing was by immunoSEQ multiplex PCR. The sample includes tens of thousands of clones, under 95% of them seen just once. The germline V gene encodes CDR1 SGHTA and CDR2 FQGNSA. The CDR3 is made up of 16 amino acids. V dropped 5 bases and J dropped 1 base, with 17 bases sitting between them. The material sequenced was peripheral blood, taken 28 days after the second AZD1222 dose. This chain joins TRBV7-2 and TRBJ2-5; the D call may be TRBD1 or TRBD2 (5 bases each). The sequence was obtained from an adult who received the AZD1222 COVID-19 vaccine. In DNA form, the CDR3 reads TGTGCCAGCAGCCTCTCCCCAGCGAGGGGCCAAGAGACCCAGTACTTC. Translating gives CASSLSPARGQETQYF.